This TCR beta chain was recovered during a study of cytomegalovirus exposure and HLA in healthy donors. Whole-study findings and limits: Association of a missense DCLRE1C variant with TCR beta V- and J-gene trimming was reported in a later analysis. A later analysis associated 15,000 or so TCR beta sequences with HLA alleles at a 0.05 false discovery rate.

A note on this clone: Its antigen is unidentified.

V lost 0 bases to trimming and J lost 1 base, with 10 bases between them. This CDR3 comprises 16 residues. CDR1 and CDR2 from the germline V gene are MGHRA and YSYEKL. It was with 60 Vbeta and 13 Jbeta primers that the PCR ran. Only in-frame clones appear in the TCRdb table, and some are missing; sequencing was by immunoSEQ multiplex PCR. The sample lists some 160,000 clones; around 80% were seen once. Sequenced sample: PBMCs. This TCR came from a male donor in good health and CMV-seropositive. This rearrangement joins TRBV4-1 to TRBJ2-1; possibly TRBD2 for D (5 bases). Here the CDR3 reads CASSQDFSESYNEQFF. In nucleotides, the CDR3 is TGCGCCAGCAGCCAAGATTTTAGCGAGTCCTACAATGAGCAGTTCTTC.